This section outlines one TCR beta chain sequence together with its context. Antigen specificity is unknown. Germline V gives CDR1 MNHEY, CDR2 SVGAGI. Trimming cost V 0 bases and J 1 base, with 9 bases left between them. This CDR3 has 16 residues. Libraries were prepared by immunoSEQ multiplex PCR; TCRdb keeps only in-frame clonotypes and omits some of them. The sample shows about 63,000 clones, approximately 85% of them seen only once. This record belongs to a study of T cell responses to AZD1222 COVID-19 vaccine. Study context: Pooled samples include second doses given at about 4 or 12 weeks.

Whole-study results and caveats: Spike-specific TCR breadth and depth went up after people got two AZD1222 doses. Seropositivity was recorded at baseline in only a handful of AZD1222 recipients. Clonal diversity may have been underestimated in mostly white British donors.

Sequencing was performed on peripheral blood, taken on day 0 of AZD1222 vaccination. J is TRBJ2-2 and V is TRBV6-5; possible D gene TRBD2, 6 bases. The TCR was taken from an adult in good health. The CDR3 nucleotides read TGTGCCAGCAGTTACTCGAGAGCGGGGAACACCGGGGAGCTGTTTTTT. The encoded protein is CASSYSRAGNTGELFF.